This T cell receptor beta chain is drawn from a study of T cells in women clearing cervical HPV infection. Study context: Control women cleared a single incident HPV16 infection within 12 months.

CDR1 and CDR2 from the germline V gene are LNHDA and SQIVND (reference sequence). The J segment lost 8 bases and the V segment lost 7 bases, leaving 9 bases of the junction unmatched. This CDR3 comprises 14 residues. Notes on this clone: The sequence runs out 3 residues before the end of the CDR3; the remainder is reconstructed from the germline J gene.

This table comes from immunoSEQ multiplex PCR, and its TCRdb copy is limited to in-frame clones, with some not included. This listing includes 30,000 to 50,000 clones. The source is a woman between 18 and 70 years old with a cervical HPV16 infection that either progressed to CIN3+ or cleared (not recorded which). The chain recombines TRBV19 with TRBJ1-4; 8 bases align to TRBD1. Sequencing was carried out using blood buffy coat. The chain's CDR3 is CASTWGTGREKLFF. The covered CDR3 bases are TGTGCCAGTACTTGGGGGACAGGAAGGGAAAAA.